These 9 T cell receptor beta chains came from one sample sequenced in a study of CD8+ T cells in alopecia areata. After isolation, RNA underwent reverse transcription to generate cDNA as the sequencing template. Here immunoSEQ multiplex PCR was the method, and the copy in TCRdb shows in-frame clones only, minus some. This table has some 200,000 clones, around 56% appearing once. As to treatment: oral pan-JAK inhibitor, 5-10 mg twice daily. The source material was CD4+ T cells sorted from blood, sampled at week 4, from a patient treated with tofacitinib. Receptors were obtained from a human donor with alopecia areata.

The CDR3 nucleotides read TGTGCCAGCAGCTTAAGCCTCGACAGGGTAGAGACCCAGTACTTC. Translated, it gives CASSLSLDRVETQYF. The genes are TRBV7-2 and TRBJ2-5, with TRBD1 matching 7 bases. The CDR3 totals 15 residues. V lost 2 bases, J lost 4 bases, and 7 bases stayed unmatched. Per the germline V gene, CDR1 is SGHTA and CDR2 is FQGNSA. The whole variable domain, remainder taken from reference TRBV7-2 and TRBJ2-5, is GAGVSQSPSNKVTEKGKDVELRCDPISGHTALYWYRQSLGQGLEFLIYFQGNSAPDKSGLPSDRFSAERTGGSVSTLTIQRTQQEDSAVYLCASSLSLDRVETQYFGPGTRLLVL.

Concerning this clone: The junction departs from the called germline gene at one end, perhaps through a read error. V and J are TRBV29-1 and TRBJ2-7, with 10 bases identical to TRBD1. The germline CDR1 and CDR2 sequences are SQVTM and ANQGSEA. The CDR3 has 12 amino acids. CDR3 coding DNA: TGCAGCGTCGAAGGACAGGGGGACGAGCAGTACTTC. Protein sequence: CSVEGQGDEQYF.

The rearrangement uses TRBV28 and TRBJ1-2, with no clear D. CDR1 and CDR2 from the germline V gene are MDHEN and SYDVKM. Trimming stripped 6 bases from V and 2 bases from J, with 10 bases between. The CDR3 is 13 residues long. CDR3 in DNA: TGTGCCAGCAGCCCCCTGGGCAACTATGGCTACACCTTC. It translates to CASSPLGNYGYTF.

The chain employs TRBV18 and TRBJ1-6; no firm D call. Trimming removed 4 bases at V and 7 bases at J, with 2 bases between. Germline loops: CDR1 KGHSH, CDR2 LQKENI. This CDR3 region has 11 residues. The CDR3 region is CASSQNSPLHF. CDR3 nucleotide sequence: TGTGCCAGCTCACAAAATTCACCCCTCCACTTT.

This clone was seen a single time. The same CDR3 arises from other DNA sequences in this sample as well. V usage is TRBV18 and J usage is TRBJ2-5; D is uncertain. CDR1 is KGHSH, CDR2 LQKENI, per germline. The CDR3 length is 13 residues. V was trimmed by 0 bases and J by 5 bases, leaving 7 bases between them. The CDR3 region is CASSPPPRETQYF. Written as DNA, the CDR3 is TGTGCCAGCTCACCACCGCCGCGGGAGACCCAGTACTTC.

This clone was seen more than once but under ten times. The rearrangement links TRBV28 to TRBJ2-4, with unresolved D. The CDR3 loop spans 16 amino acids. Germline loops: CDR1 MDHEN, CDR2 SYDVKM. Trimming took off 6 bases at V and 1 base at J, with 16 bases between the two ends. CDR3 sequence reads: CASRPPLHAAKNIQYF. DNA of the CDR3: TGTGCCAGCAGGCCTCCACTCCACGCGGCCAAAAACATTCAGTACTTC.

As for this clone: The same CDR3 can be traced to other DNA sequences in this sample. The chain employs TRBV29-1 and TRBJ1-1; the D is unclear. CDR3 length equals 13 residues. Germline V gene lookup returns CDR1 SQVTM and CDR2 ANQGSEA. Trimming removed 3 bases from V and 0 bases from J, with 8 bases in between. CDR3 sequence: CSVDRGVNTEAFF. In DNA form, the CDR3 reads TGCAGCGTTGATCGTGGGGTGAACACTGAAGCTTTCTTT. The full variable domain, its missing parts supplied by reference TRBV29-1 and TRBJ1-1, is SAVISQKPSRDICQRGTSLTIQCQVDSQVTMMFWYRQQPGQSLTLIATANQGSEATYESGFVIDKFPISRPNLTFSTLTVSNMSPEDSSIYLCSVDRGVNTEAFFGQGTRLTVV.

CDR3: CAISVRGAMNYSYEQYF. For the CDR3, the DNA is TGTGCCATCAGTGTGCGGGGGGCGATGAATTACTCCTACGAGCAGTACTTC. The rearrangement links TRBV10-3 to TRBJ2-7, with 8 bases aligning to TRBD2. Germline CDR1 ENHRY, CDR2 SYGVKD. The trim removed 4 bases at V and 0 bases at J, leaving 11 bases unmatched. The CDR3 has 17 residues.

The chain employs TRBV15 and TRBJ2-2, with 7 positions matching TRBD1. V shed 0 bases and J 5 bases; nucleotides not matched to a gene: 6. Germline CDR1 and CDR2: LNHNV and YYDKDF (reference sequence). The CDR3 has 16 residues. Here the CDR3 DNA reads TGTGCCACCAGCAGAGATTACAGGGGTGGAACCGGGGAGCTGTTTTTT. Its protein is CATSRDYRGGTGELFF.